This TCR beta chain was profiled in a study of blood T cell repertoires in COVID-19. The method was immunoSEQ multiplex PCR; TCRdb's version includes in-frame clones alone and lacks a portion of them. The sample contains roughly 200,000 clones, approximately 80% of which appear only once. The germline V gene has CDR1 LNHDA and CDR2 SQIVND (reference sequence). This CDR3 has 13 residues. Trimming left V 8 bases short and J 0 bases short, with 9 bases between. The V call is TRBV19, the J call TRBJ2-3, with D possibly TRBD1 on 5 matching bases. This TCR derives from a woman aged 55-69 years with acute COVID-19. Specimen: PBMCs or T cells enriched from blood (not recorded which). Written as DNA, the CDR3 is TGTGCCAGTGCGGACATCAGCACAGATACGCAGTATTTT. This translates into CASADISTDTQYF.